The 2 T cell receptor beta chains below all came from one sample that was sequenced in a study of OX40 agonist ivuxolimab in advanced cancers. Clones were sequenced by immunoSEQ multiplex PCR, and TCRdb holds only the in-frame ones, with some missing. The table lists some 110,000 clones, about 94% of them singletons. The sample here was CD4+ or CD8+ T cells sorted from blood, taken in a trial of the OX40 agonist ivuxolimab. All receptors derive from an adult with an advanced solid tumor such as melanoma, head and neck, liver or kidney cancer.

This chain joins TRBV14 and TRBJ2-5; 9 nucleotides match TRBD2. CDR3 length: 15 residues. J lost 4 bases, V lost 5 bases, and 8 bases had no gene match. Germline CDR1 reads SGHDN; CDR2 reads FVKESK. CDR3 sequence (DNA): TGTGCCAGCAGCTCTTCGCGGGGGGGCCCAGAGACCCAGTACTTC. This sequence encodes CASSSSRGGPETQYF. Based on the CDR3 plus reference TRBV14 and TRBJ2-5, the full variable domain is EAGVTQFPSHSVIEKGQTVTLRCDPISGHDNLYWYRRVMGKEIKFLLHFVKESKQDESGMPNNRFLAERTGGTYSTLKVQPAELEDSGVYFCASSSSRGGPETQYFGPGTRLLVL.

V and J are TRBV7-2 and TRBJ1-6; D is ambiguous. This CDR3 region has 14 residues. V gave up 2 bases and J gave up 9 bases, with 11 bases separating them. Germline V gene lookup returns CDR1 SGHTA and CDR2 FQGNSA. Here the CDR3 DNA reads TGTGCCAGCAGCTTAACGCTGACGGGTTCACCCCTCCACTTT. Amino acids: CASSLTLTGSPLHF.